This T cell receptor (beta chain) was observed in a study of OX40 agonist ivuxolimab in advanced cancers. Study summary: In this cohort, patients received ivuxolimab, an agonistic anti-OX40 (CD134) antibody. Whole-study results and caveats: In the 0.1 to 3.0 mg/kg range, CD4+ and CD8+ blood T cells had expanded clonally by week 6.

This CDR3 is 14 amino acids long. Between the trimmed V and J ends, which lost 6 bases and 0 bases, there was a span of 11 bases. Germline CDR1 reads MNHEY; CDR2 reads SVGAGI. Clones were read by immunoSEQ multiplex PCR, and TCRdb kept only the in-frame ones, dropping some. The data show some 50,000 clones, with under 95% seen just once and 15% to 20% held by the top ten. To note about this clone: The antigen is unknown.

This TCR was sampled from an adult with an advanced solid tumor such as melanoma, head and neck, liver or kidney cancer. Sequences were derived from CD4+ or CD8+ T cells sorted from blood, sampled in a trial of the OX40 agonist ivuxolimab. The genes are TRBV6-5 and TRBJ1-2; D may be TRBD1 (5 bases). Here the CDR3 DNA reads TGTGCCAGCAGCAGCGGACATTCTAACTATGGCTACACCTTC. It yields the protein CASSSGHSNYGYTF.